These T cell receptor beta chains were read from a single sample in a study of cytomegalovirus exposure and HLA in healthy donors. The repertoire was sequenced with immunoSEQ multiplex PCR; TCRdb's copy has only in-frame clones and lacks some. Among 150,000 to 200,000 clones, around 84% were seen once, and the ten largest hold about 1.7%. What was sequenced was PBMCs. These receptors all come from a woman under 30 in good health and CMV-seronegative. Each CDR3 is given with its conserved first and last residue. The D gene is left open where the match is weak. Only some rows state a clone size, as once, few, many or a class for expanded clones.

clone_size	d_call	v_call	j_call	cdr3_nt	cdr3_aa
.	TRBD1	TRBV7-9	TRBJ2-5	TGTGCCAGCAGCCCCGGGACAGCGAGAACCCAGTACTTC	CASSPGTARTQYF
few	.	TRBV5-1	TRBJ1-2	TGCGCCAGCAGCTTGGACAGGACTAACTATGGCTACACCTTC	CASSLDRTNYGYTF
.	TRBD1	TRBV25-1	TRBJ1-3	TGTGCCAGCAGCCTGACAGGGTCGAGAAACACCATATATTTT	CASSLTGSRNTIYF
few	.	TRBV28	TRBJ1-5	TGTGCCAGCAGTTCCCCGCAGGGCGACCAGCCCCAGCATTTT	CASSSPQGDQPQHF
.	.	TRBV18	TRBJ2-5	TGTGCCAGCTCACCGAAGACACACCAAGAGACCCAGTACTTC	CASSPKTHQETQYF
.	TRBD2	TRBV28	TRBJ2-3	TGTGCCAGCAGTCTAACTAGCGGGGTATCCACAGATACGCAGTATTTT	CASSLTSGVSTDTQYF
.	.	TRBV9	TRBJ2-1	TGTGCCAGCAGCGGGCTGGGGGACACCTACAATGAGCAGTTCTTC	CASSGLGDTYNEQFF
.	TRBD2	TRBV29-1	TRBJ2-1	TGCAGCTATGGGGAGGGCCCCTCGAATGAGCAGTTCTTC	CSYGEGPSNEQFF
.	.	TRBV7-2	TRBJ2-1	TGTGCCAGCAGCTTAAGGGGTCCGGCGTCCTACAATGAGCAGTTCTTC	CASSLRGPASYNEQFF
once	TRBD2	TRBV28	TRBJ2-1	TGTGCCAGCAGTTCCGGGACTAGCCGGGGTGGAGGGCAGTTCTTC	CASSSGTSRGGGQFF
.	TRBD1	TRBV9	TRBJ2-1	TGTGCCAGCAGCGTAGGACGGACAGGAACTTACAATGAGCAGTTCTTC	CASSVGRTGTYNEQFF
.	TRBD1	TRBV14	TRBJ2-1	TGTGCCAGCAGCCAACATGGGACAGGCCCTTACAATGAGCAGTTCTTC	CASSQHGTGPYNEQFF
once	TRBD2	TRBV6-6	TRBJ2-1	TGTGCCAGTAAACTAGCGGCATACTACAATGAGCAGTTCTTC	CASKLAAYYNEQFF
.	TRBD1	TRBV5-4	TRBJ2-7	TGTGCCAGCAGCTTACAGGGGAGCTCCTACGAGCAGTACTTC	CASSLQGSSYEQYF
.	.	TRBV13	TRBJ1-1	TGTGCCAGCAGCTCAGGACAGACGCGAGACACTGAAGCTTTCTTT	CASSSGQTRDTEAFF
.	TRBD2	TRBV7-6	TRBJ2-7	TGTGCCAGCAGCTTAGCCCCACCAGTGGGACTAGCGGGAGTCCCAAAATACTACGAGCAGTACTTC	CASSLAPPVGLAGVPKYYEQYF
.	TRBD2	TRBV6-4	TRBJ2-1	TGTGCCAGCAGCGAAGCGGGGAGGAGCTCCTACAATGAGCAGTTCTTC	CASSEAGRSSYNEQFF
.	TRBD1	TRBV5-4	TRBJ1-2	TGTGCCAGCAGACCACAAACAGGGGGCGCCTATGGCTACACCTTC	CASRPQTGGAYGYTF
.	.	TRBV5-6	TRBJ2-7	TGTGCCAGCAGCTTAAGGAGGCGCGGCGAGCAGTACTTC	CASSLRRRGEQYF
.	.	TRBV6-1	TRBJ2-5	TGTGCCTCGGGGGAGTCGGAGGCGGAGACCCAGTACTTC	CASGESEAETQYF
.	TRBD2	TRBV6-5	TRBJ2-3	TGTGCCAGCAGGCTAGCGGGGGGAGATACGCAGTATTTT	CASRLAGGDTQYF
.	TRBD1	TRBV27	TRBJ2-7	TGTGCCAGCAGTTTCGGGGACAGTGCCTCCTACGAGCAGTACTTC	CASSFGDSASYEQYF
.	.	TRBV6-1	TRBJ2-7	TGTGCCAGCAGTGAAGCGCAGGGGGGAAGAGACGAGCAGTACTTC	CASSEAQGGRDEQYF
.	.	TRBV27	TRBJ1-1	TGTGCCAGCAGTTTATGGGGGCAGAACACTGAAGCTTTCTTT	CASSLWGQNTEAFF
.	TRBD2	TRBV4-1	TRBJ2-3	TGCGCCAGCAGCCATCCCAGGACTAGCGGGAGCAGCACAGATACGCAGTATTTT	CASSHPRTSGSSTDTQYF
.	.	TRBV5-1	TRBJ1-3	TGCGCCAGCTCTCTCCTTCCCACAGACTCTGGAAACACCATATATTTT	CASSLLPTDSGNTIYF
.	.	TRBV5-1	TRBJ2-7	TGCGCCAGCAGCTTACAGGGTTACGAGCAGTACTTC	CASSLQGYEQYF
.	.	TRBV7-2	TRBJ2-7	TGTGCCAGCAGCTTTGGGGGGACCCCTGAGCAGTACTTC	CASSFGGTPEQYF
.	.	TRBV4-2	TRBJ2-1	TGTGCCAGCAGCCAAGAACAGGGCTACAATGAGCAGTTCTTC	CASSQEQGYNEQFF
.	.	TRBV7-2	TRBJ2-7	TGTGCCAGCAGCCCCAGCACAGGGCCCGAGCAGTACTTC	CASSPSTGPEQYF
.	TRBD1	TRBV5-1	TRBJ2-2	TGCGCCAGCAGCCCAAGAGACAGGGTGGCCGGGGAGCTGTTTTTT	CASSPRDRVAGELFF
.	.	TRBV27	TRBJ2-1	TGTGCCAGCAGTTCTCCTCGACTAGCACGGGGGGCCAATGAGCAGTTCTTC	CASSSPRLARGANEQFF
.	TRBD2	TRBV6-1	TRBJ2-4	TGTGCCAGCAGTGATAGCGGGAGACCTCAGTACTTC	CASSDSGRPQYF
.	.	TRBV7-6	TRBJ2-1	TGTGCCAGCAGCTTTTCGTGGGGGACTGCCCCAACTCATGAGCAGTTCTTC	CASSFSWGTAPTHEQFF
.	.	TRBV19	TRBJ2-1	TGTGCCAGTAGGCAGGGGCGAACCTACAATGAGCAGTTCTTC	CASRQGRTYNEQFF
.	.	TRBV5-8	TRBJ1-1	TGTGCCAGCAGCTTGAACGAGGCGAGGGAAGCTTTCTTT	CASSLNEAREAFF
.	.	TRBV18	TRBJ2-3	TGTGCCAGCTCACCCAATCCGGCAGATACGCAGTATTTT	CASSPNPADTQYF
.	TRBD2	TRBV7-9	TRBJ2-1	TGTGCCAGCAGCCCAAGACTAGCGGGGAGCTCCTACAATGAGCAGTTCTTC	CASSPRLAGSSYNEQFF
.	TRBD1	TRBV11-2	TRBJ1-5	TGTGCCAGCAGCTTAGACTTAGGGACAGGCCCCCAGCCCCAGCATTTT	CASSLDLGTGPQPQHF
.	.	TRBV20-1	TRBJ2-1	TGCAGTGGAGCCTCCTACAATGAGCAGTTCTTC	CSGASYNEQFF
.	TRBD1	TRBV28	TRBJ2-7	TGTGCCAGCAGGGCAGGGACAGGAGGATACGAGCAGTACTTC	CASRAGTGGYEQYF
.	.	TRBV7-2	TRBJ1-5	TGTGCCAGCAGCTTTCAAGAGGGTGCGGGACAGCCCCAGCATTTT	CASSFQEGAGQPQHF
.	TRBD2	TRBV4-2	TRBJ2-1	TGTGCCAGCAGCCCAAGGGCGGGGGGACCCTACAATGAGCAGTTCTTC	CASSPRAGGPYNEQFF
.	.	TRBV29-1	TRBJ1-2	TGCAGCGTTGGGAAGGGGGATTATGGCTACACCTTC	CSVGKGDYGYTF